Listed here are 30 T cell receptor beta chains from one sample, sequenced in a study of blood T cells in healthy people across ages. A second PCR, run for about 6 to 11 cycles, used a sample-barcoded 5' primer plus a J-beta primer mix. MiXCR, run by TCRdb on the 5' RACE reads, gives a single entry per CDR3 protein. The sample lists some 760,000 distinct CDR3 sequences; around a quarter were seen once. This sample was shared with a second study, whose subject was T cells of mothers and their children.

Material: blood. Source of these receptors: a boy aged 5-17 years in good health.

This clonotype has more than one count but fewer than ten. V usage is TRBV7-9 and J usage is TRBJ2-7; possible D gene TRBD1, 6 bases. V was cut by 2 bases and J by 4 bases, with 9 bases left in between. The germline gives CDR1 SEHNR, CDR2 FQNEAQ (reference sequence). This CDR3 region has 13 residues. CDR3 DNA: TGTGCCAGCAGCTTACGCAGGGGTTACGAGCAGTACTTC. It is translated as CASSLRRGYEQYF.

The chain links TRBV7-9 to TRBJ1-4; no clear D. CDR3 size: 13 residues. Trimming left V 4 bases short and J 5 bases short, with 8 bases between. Looked up from germline, CDR1 is SEHNR and CDR2 is FQNEAQ (reference sequence). CDR3 amino acids: CASSSDGNEKLFF. The CDR3 region has the DNA TGTGCCAGCAGCTCCGACGGGAATGAAAAACTGTTTTTT.

The chain recombines TRBV6-1 with TRBJ2-7; D possibly corresponds to TRBD2 (6 bases). The germline gives CDR1 MNHNS, CDR2 SASEGT. This CDR3 is 15 amino acids long. Between the trimmed V and J ends, which lost 8 bases and 5 bases, there was a span of 22 bases. CDR3 DNA sequence: TGTGCCAGCGGAGCGAGTGGAGGGCCTGGGGACGAGCAGTACTTC. Encoded protein: CASGASGGPGDEQYF.

Many counts were recorded for this clonotype. V gene TRBV25-1 combines with J gene TRBJ2-3, with 7 bases aligning to TRBD1. Germline CDR1 is MGHDK and CDR2 is SYGVNS. The V and J ends lost 5 bases and 2 bases, in that order; junction bases with no gene match: 4. The CDR3 is made up of 14 amino acids. CDR3 nucleotides: TGTGCCAGCAGTTCCGGGACAGTCACAGATACGCAGTATTTT. Protein product: CASSSGTVTDTQYF.

The CDR3 nucleotides are TGTGCCAGCAGCTTAGCTAGCGGGAGTCCCTACGAGCAGTACTTC. Protein sequence: CASSLASGSPYEQYF. V usage is TRBV7-2 and J usage is TRBJ2-5; 9 positions match TRBD2. The assigned J gene may be wrong: the sequence end matches TRBJ2-7 better. Germline V gene data show CDR1 as SGHTA and CDR2 as FQGNSA. The CDR3 runs 15 residues.

This clonotype was detected ten times or more. The V and J genes are TRBV20-1 and TRBJ2-5; TRBD2 aligns across 13 bases. The closer fit of TRBJ2-1 to the DNA end suggests the J call may be wrong. Germline CDR1 is DFQATT and CDR2 is SNEGSKA (reference sequence). CDR3 length equals 14 residues. CDR3 DNA sequence: TGCAGTGCTACACTAGCGGGAGGGCCATATGAGCAGTTCTTC. This encodes CSATLAGGPYEQFF.

This clonotype was detected a few times. The chain combines TRBV6-4 with TRBJ2-4; TRBD2 is a possible D gene (6 bases). Germline V CDR1 and CDR2: MRHNA, SNTAGT. The CDR3 runs to 17 residues. Trimming removed 4 bases at V and 0 bases at J, with 16 bases between. In DNA, the CDR3 is TGTGCCAGCAGTGTCCCCGGGACTCGACTAGCCAAAAACATTCAGTACTTC. This gives the protein CASSVPGTRLAKNIQYF.

The chain is built from TRBV29-1 and TRBJ2-7; tentative D call: TRBD1 (5 bases). Deletions cut 1 base from V and 3 bases from J, with 19 bases between. Germline CDR1 reads SQVTM; CDR2 reads ANQGSEA. CDR3 length equals 16 residues. In DNA, the CDR3 is TGCAGCGTTGAAGCATTGGGTCTAACAGGAGTCTACGAGCAGTACTTC. Its protein product is CSVEALGLTGVYEQYF.

This clonotype was observed a handful of times. This chain joins TRBV20-1 and TRBJ2-2; TRBD2 might be the D (7 bases). CDR1 is DFQATT and CDR2 is SNEGSKA in the germline V gene (reference sequence). V was cut by 3 bases and J by 5 bases, with 13 bases left in between. The CDR3 consists of 14 residues. DNA of the CDR3: TGCAGTGCTAGGAGGGGGGGCTGGACCGGGGAGCTGTTTTTT. Amino acid sequence: CSARRGGWTGELFF.

This clonotype was detected a few times. V and J are TRBV7-2 and TRBJ2-3; D unresolved. The CDR3 is 13 residues long. CDR1 SGHTA and CDR2 FQGNSA come from the germline V gene. V shed 2 bases and J shed 6 bases, with 9 bases lying between them. This CDR3 is CASSLNWGDTQYF. The CDR3 DNA is TGTGCCAGCAGCTTAAATTGGGGTGATACGCAGTATTTT.

V and J are TRBV20-1 and TRBJ1-2, with D unresolved. Trimming shortened V by 0 bases and J by 3 bases, and 11 bases separated the two germline ends. The CDR3 length is 14 residues. Germline V gives CDR1 DFQATT, CDR2 SNEGSKA (reference sequence). The CDR3 loop reads CSARDQVSDYGYTF. The CDR3 DNA follows: TGCAGTGCTAGAGATCAGGTATCGGACTATGGCTACACCTTC.

CDR3 sequence reads: CSGGGNTGELFF. CDR3 nucleotides: TGCAGCGGGGGCGGGAACACCGGGGAGCTGTTTTTT. The chain links TRBV29-1 to TRBJ2-2, with D tentatively TRBD1 (5 bases). The germline V gene has CDR1 SQVTM and CDR2 ANQGSEA. This CDR3 has 12 residues. Trimming left V 7 bases short and J 1 base short, with 7 bases between.

The V gene is TRBV25-1, the J gene TRBJ1-1; no clear D. The V gene's germline CDR1 is MGHDK and CDR2 SYGVNS. This CDR3 region has 16 residues. V was trimmed by 6 bases and J by 7 bases, leaving 24 bases between them. CDR3: CASRQASGGPRVEAFF. CDR3 nucleotides: TGTGCCAGCAGACAAGCTAGCGGAGGCCCTAGGGTTGAAGCTTTCTTT.

The rearrangement uses TRBV7-3 and TRBJ2-1, with TRBD1 matching over 10 bases. V trimming: 5 bases; J trimming: 3 bases; junction bases outside the gene matches: 4. Germline assignment: CDR1 SGHTA and CDR2 FQGTGA. The CDR3 totals 15 residues. CDR3 coding DNA: TGTGCCAGCAGCCAGGACAGGGGGGTCTACAATGAGCAGTTCTTC. This sequence encodes CASSQDRGVYNEQFF.

V gene TRBV12-3 or TRBV12-4 combines with J gene TRBJ2-3; 7 bases agree with TRBD1. V gave up 5 bases and J gave up 2 bases; unmatched junction bases: 7. This CDR3 comprises 15 residues. CDR3 loop: CASSKDRVHTDTQYF. CDR3 DNA: TGTGCCAGCAGTAAAGACAGGGTCCACACAGATACGCAGTATTTT.

This clonotype has at least ten counts. The J gene is TRBJ2-5, the V gene TRBV5-1; the D gene could be TRBD1 or TRBD2 (6 bases each). Germline lookup yields CDR1 SGHRS and CDR2 YFSETQ. CDR3 size: 16 residues. Trimming stripped 2 bases from V and 9 bases from J, with 23 bases between. The CDR3 nucleotides read TGCGCCAGCAGCTTCCTCGACAGGCGGGGACCTAGGGCCCAGTACTTC. Its translation: CASSFLDRRGPRAQYF.

The gene calls are TRBV6-2 or TRBV6-3 and TRBJ2-5; 11 nucleotides match TRBD2. The V gene's germline CDR1 is MNHEY and CDR2 SVGEGT. This CDR3 comprises 15 residues. V lost 5 bases and J lost 2; bases outside the gene matches: 4. CDR3 DNA: TGTGCCAGCAGTCAACTAGCGGGGGTACAAGAGACCCAGTACTTC. Protein sequence: CASSQLAGVQETQYF.

The CDR3 bases are TGTGCCAGCAGCTTAAGGGGGACCCTAATGAACACTGAAGCTTTCTTT. Protein product: CASSLRGTLMNTEAFF. V and J are TRBV7-3 and TRBJ1-1, with D possibly being TRBD1 (5 bases). Trimming took off 1 base at V and 0 bases at J, with 12 bases between the two ends. This CDR3 contains 16 residues. Per the germline V gene, CDR1 is SGHTA and CDR2 is FQGTGA.

This clonotype was detected only a few times. This chain links TRBV29-1 with TRBJ2-7, with D hard to call. The V end was cut by 4 bases, the J end by 6 bases, with 10 bases between. Germline V CDR1 and CDR2: SQVTM, ANQGSEA. This CDR3 is 11 amino acids long. CDR3 sequence (DNA): TGCAGCGTTGTATCCTCTGTCGAGCAGTACTTC. Its translation: CSVVSSVEQYF.

This rearrangement joins TRBV4-2 to TRBJ1-5; TRBD1 matches 7 bases. Germline assignment: CDR1 LGHNA and CDR2 YNFKEQ. This CDR3 is 14 amino acids long. V was pared by 0 bases and J by 4 bases, with 0 bases of the junction left unmatched. CDR3 loop: CASSQETGNQPQHF. For the CDR3, the DNA is TGTGCCAGCAGCCAAGAGACAGGGAATCAGCCCCAGCATTTT.

The J gene is TRBJ1-1, the V gene TRBV27; TRBD1 might be the D (5 bases). Trimming stripped 2 bases from V and 1 base from J, with 8 bases between. CDR3 length: 14 residues. CDR1 MNHEY and CDR2 SMNVEV come from the germline V gene (reference sequence). In nucleotides, the CDR3 is TGTGCCAGCAGTTTAAGGGGAACGAACACTGAAGCTTTCTTT. It is translated as CASSLRGTNTEAFF.

This clonotype was found a few times. The chain couples TRBV2 to TRBJ2-7; no clear D gene. The germline CDR1 and CDR2 sequences are SNHLY and FYNNEI. Trimming pared 1 base from V and 5 bases from J, leaving 12 bases between. This CDR3 is built from 14 residues. The DNA of the CDR3 is TGTGCCAGCAGTGAAGTCGGCAGTTGGCACGAGCAGTACTTC. This encodes CASSEVGSWHEQYF.

The chain combines TRBV29-1 with TRBJ2-7; TRBD2 matches 13 bases. The V gene's germline CDR1 is SQVTM and CDR2 ANQGSEA. Trimming at V came to 1 base and at J to 3 bases, leaving 9 bases not matched to a gene. The CDR3 is 17 residues long. This chain's CDR3 is CSVEGTSGRRNLYEQYF. CDR3 sequence (DNA): TGCAGCGTTGAAGGGACTAGCGGGAGAAGGAATCTCTACGAGCAGTACTTC.

On this clonotype: The junction departs from germline at one end; a sequencing error may be responsible. The rearrangement links TRBV27 to TRBJ2-7; 8 nucleotides line up with TRBD2. The CDR3 loop spans 14 amino acids. Germline V gene lookup returns CDR1 MNHEY and CDR2 SMNVEV (reference sequence). Here the CDR3 reads CASSPLAVSYEQCF. The DNA for the CDR3 is TGTGCCAGCAGTCCACTAGCGGTCTCCTACGAGCAGTGCTTC.

This clonotype was observed a handful of times. This chain links TRBV28 with TRBJ2-2, with D perhaps assigned TRBD1 or TRBD2 (6 bases each). Trimming took off 4 bases at V and 5 bases at J, with 17 bases between the two ends. The V gene's germline CDR1 is MDHEN and CDR2 SYDVKM. The CDR3 extends over 16 amino acids. For the CDR3, the DNA is TGTGCCAGCAGTTACCCCGAGGGGGGCGTGACCGGGGAGCTGTTTTTT. Translated, it gives CASSYPEGGVTGELFF.

This clonotype was seen a few times. The rearrangement joins TRBV7-2 to TRBJ2-7, with 11 bases aligning to TRBD2. Germline loops: CDR1 SGHTA, CDR2 FQGNSA. The CDR3 contains 15 residues. With 5 bases clipped from V and 4 bases from J, the junction kept 7 bases outside the gene matches. CDR3 sequence: CASSLSGLAEYEQYF. DNA for the CDR3: TGTGCCAGCAGCCTATCGGGACTAGCGGAGTACGAGCAGTACTTC.

The V gene is TRBV7-6, the J gene TRBJ1-3; TRBD1 matches 7 bases. The germline V gene has CDR1 SGHVS and CDR2 FNYEAQ. V shed 1 base, J shed 9 bases, and the junction held 3 bases outside the gene matches. The CDR3 is 13 amino acids. The CDR3 region has the DNA TGTGCCAGCAGCTTAGAACAGGGGAGCACCATATATTTT. Translated, it gives CASSLEQGSTIYF.

This clonotype has only a few counts. J is TRBJ2-5 and V is TRBV19, with 9 bases identical to TRBD1. TRBJ2-7 explains the end of the DNA better; the J call may be wrong. There are 16 residues in the CDR3. Germline CDR1 reads LNHDA; CDR2 reads SQIVND (reference sequence). In DNA form, the CDR3 reads TGTGCCAGTTCCGCCTCCCCGGGACAGGGTCGCCACGAGCAGTACTTC. It yields the protein CASSASPGQGRHEQYF.

This clonotype was observed a few times. The chain recombines TRBV10-3 with TRBJ2-3; 7 nucleotides line up with TRBD2. V gave up 8 bases and J gave up 8 bases; unmatched junction bases: 16. Per the germline V gene, CDR1 is ENHRY and CDR2 is SYGVKD. The CDR3 length is 15 residues. The CDR3, as DNA: TGTGCCATCCGGGACGGGACTACGAATATGGGTACGCAGTATTTT. Translated, it gives CAIRDGTTNMGTQYF.

The genes are TRBV5-1 and TRBJ1-1, with 7 nucleotides matching TRBD1. With V trimmed by 2 bases and J by 3 bases, 7 bases remained unmatched. The CDR3 runs to 15 residues. Germline assignment: CDR1 SGHRS and CDR2 YFSETQ. In nucleotides, the CDR3 is TGCGCCAGCAGCTTTGCAAGGGGGCTAGACACTGAAGCTTTCTTT. Translated: CASSFARGLDTEAFF.